Listed here are 27 T cell receptor beta chains from one sample, sequenced in a study of cytomegalovirus exposure and HLA in healthy donors. The study ran its PCR with 60 Vbeta and 13 Jbeta primers. TCRdb's copy holds only in-frame clones and misses some; the assay was immunoSEQ multiplex PCR. The sample includes some 60,000 clones, under 80% of them seen just once. What was sequenced was PBMCs. These receptors all stem from a woman in her thirties in good health and CMV-seronegative.

This clone has a handful of counts. The chain recombines TRBV11-2 with TRBJ2-2; TRBD1 matches 8 bases. With 4 bases clipped from V and 4 bases from J, the junction kept 8 bases outside the gene matches. Germline CDR1 and CDR2: SGHAT and FQNNGV. This CDR3 has 16 residues. CDR3 residues: CASSSLRGRGTGELFF. CDR3 coding DNA: TGTGCCAGCAGCTCACTCAGGGGGCGCGGCACCGGGGAGCTGTTTTTT.

This clone was seen only once. CDR3 protein: CASSEIGRGAHEQYF. Written as DNA, the CDR3 is TGTGCCAGCAGTGAAATAGGCAGGGGCGCCCACGAGCAGTACTTC. The chain carries TRBV6-1 and TRBJ2-7; D perhaps matches TRBD1 (6 bases). Trimming took 2 bases from V and 5 from J, leaving 16 bases between them. The CDR3 is 15 amino acids. Germline CDR1 MNHNS, CDR2 SASEGT.

V is TRBV6-5 and J is TRBJ2-1; D is unresolved. Germline-derived CDR1 and CDR2 are MNHEY and SVGAGI. V lost 1 base and J lost 2, with 9 bases in between. CDR3 size: 15 residues. The CDR3 coding sequence is TGTGCCAGCAGTTACTGGCAGGCTACCTACAATGAGCAGTTCTTC. It encodes CASSYWQATYNEQFF.

The chain carries TRBV6-6 and TRBJ2-5; possible D gene TRBD2, 6 bases. The germline V and J ends were trimmed by 10 bases and 1 base, with 16 bases remaining between them. This CDR3 region has 14 residues. Germline CDR1 reads MNHNY; CDR2 reads SVGAGI (reference sequence). Here the CDR3 DNA reads TGTGCCACCACTGAGCGGGTTTTCCAAGAGACCCAGTACTTC. Encoded protein: CATTERVFQETQYF.

J is TRBJ1-1 and V is TRBV30; a possible D gene is TRBD1 (5 bases). V was trimmed by 3 bases and J by 9 bases, leaving 11 bases between them. Germline loops: CDR1 GTSNPN, CDR2 SVGIG (reference sequence). This CDR3 region has 11 residues. The CDR3 DNA follows: TGTGCCTGGAGCCTGGGGCAGAAAGCTTTCTTT. This sequence encodes CAWSLGQKAFF.

The genes are TRBV11-2 and TRBJ2-3; tentative D call: TRBD1 (6 bases). Deletions cut 10 bases from V and 4 bases from J, with 24 bases between. CDR1 SGHAT and CDR2 FQNNGV come from the germline V gene. The CDR3 totals 16 residues. CDR3 residues: CATLRIQGTHSDTQYF. The DNA of the CDR3 is TGTGCCACTTTGAGGATACAGGGTACCCATTCAGATACGCAGTATTTT.

This sequence joins TRBV6-1 and TRBJ2-7; 8 bases align to TRBD1. The germline V gene encodes CDR1 MNHNS and CDR2 SASEGT. The CDR3 sequence is 16 residues long. The J segment lost 0 bases and the V segment lost 1 base, leaving 5 bases of the junction unmatched. Written as DNA, the CDR3 is TGTGCCAGCAGTGAAGAGCAGGGGGCCGGCTCCTACGAGCAGTACGTC. It yields the protein CASSEEQGAGSYEQYV.

This clone came up once. The rearrangement links TRBV6-5 to TRBJ2-5; 8 nucleotides line up with TRBD1. The CDR3 is 15 amino acids. J lost 2 bases, V lost 2 bases, and 4 bases had no gene match. Germline V gene lookup returns CDR1 MNHEY and CDR2 SVGAGI. The CDR3 sequence is CASSYQGQVQETQYF. Here the CDR3 DNA reads TGTGCCAGCAGTTACCAGGGACAGGTACAAGAGACCCAGTACTTC.

The chain recombines TRBV28 with TRBJ2-7; the match to TRBD1 covers 9 bases. V shed 5 bases and J 4 bases; nucleotides not matched to a gene: 12. This CDR3 is 16 amino acids long. The germline V gene has CDR1 MDHEN and CDR2 SYDVKM. This CDR3 is CASSGLGDRDLYEQYF. In nucleotides, the CDR3 is TGTGCCAGCAGTGGGCTAGGGGACAGGGATTTATACGAGCAGTACTTC.

The J gene is TRBJ2-1, the V gene TRBV5-1; 10 nucleotides agree with TRBD2. Germline loops: CDR1 SGHRS, CDR2 YFSETQ. V lost 4 bases, J lost 4 bases, and 5 bases stayed unmatched. This CDR3 spans 15 amino acids. In DNA form, the CDR3 reads TGCGCCAGCAGCCCAAGGACTAGCGGATACAATGAGCAGTTCTTC. Amino acids: CASSPRTSGYNEQFF.

This sequence joins TRBV7-2 and TRBJ2-2; 7 bases fit TRBD2. This CDR3 has 14 amino acids. Germline CDR1 reads SGHTA; CDR2 reads FQGNSA. V gave up 1 base and J gave up 6 bases; unmatched junction bases: 2. Written as DNA, the CDR3 is TGTGCCAGCAGCTTAGTGGCGGGAGCCGGGGAGCTGTTTTTT. Its protein product is CASSLVAGAGELFF.

This clone was seen just once. This sequence joins TRBV6-4 and TRBJ2-3; TRBD2 aligns across 12 bases. The V and J ends lost 2 bases and 5 bases, in that order; junction bases with no gene match: 5. The CDR3 runs 16 residues. The germline gives CDR1 MRHNA, CDR2 SNTAGT. The CDR3 is CASSDTATSGRDTQYF. As DNA, the CDR3 is TGTGCCAGCAGTGACACGGCGACTAGCGGGAGAGATACGCAGTATTTT.

The chain is built from TRBV6-5 and TRBJ2-3; TRBD2 aligns across 9 bases. The CDR3 is 15 residues long. The V and J ends lost 3 bases and 6 bases, in that order; junction bases with no gene match: 7. The V gene's germline CDR1 is MNHEY and CDR2 SVGAGI. In DNA form, the CDR3 reads TGTGCCAGCAGTTATTTTAGCGGGGGAAGGGATACGCAGTATTTT. Translating it yields CASSYFSGGRDTQYF.

This chain uses TRBV29-1 with TRBJ2-5; the match to TRBD1 covers 7 bases. CDR1 and CDR2 from the germline V gene are SQVTM and ANQGSEA. CDR3 length equals 13 residues. Trimming at V came to 4 bases and at J to 5 bases, leaving 7 bases not matched to a gene. CDR3 region: CSVGAGGQETQYF. In DNA form, the CDR3 reads TGCAGCGTTGGGGCAGGGGGTCAGGAGACCCAGTACTTC.

The chain has TRBV12-5 and TRBJ2-5, with 8 bases matching TRBD1. CDR3 length: 13 residues. CDR1 and CDR2 (germline): LGHNT, FRNRAP. Trimming cost V 8 bases and J 5 bases; bases outside gene matches: 7. CDR3 sequence (DNA): TGTGCTAGTTCCCAGGGGGCGGCGGAGACCCAGTACTTC. Encoded protein: CASSQGAAETQYF.

The J gene is TRBJ2-7, the V gene TRBV11-2; the match to TRBD1 covers 7 bases. This CDR3 region has 15 residues. V was clipped by 5 bases and J by 2 bases; unmatched bases: 9. CDR1 SGHAT and CDR2 FQNNGV come from the germline V gene. In DNA, the CDR3 is TGTGCCAGCAGCCCGAGGACAGGCAAGGCCTACGAGCAGTACTTC. Its translation is CASSPRTGKAYEQYF.

CDR3 protein: CASTKEEGTYEQYF. CDR3 bases: TGTGCCAGCACCAAAGAGGAGGGGACCTACGAGCAGTACTTC. The chain joins TRBV11-2 to TRBJ2-7; D is possibly TRBD2 (6 bases). CDR3 length: 14 residues. Per the germline V gene, CDR1 is SGHAT and CDR2 is FQNNGV. The V gene lost 7 bases and the J gene lost 2 bases, with 15 bases spanning the gap.

The V call is TRBV19, the J call TRBJ2-5; tentative D call: TRBD1 (6 bases). TRBJ2-7 explains the end of the DNA better; the J call may be wrong. The length of the CDR3 is 14 residues. CDR1 is LNHDA and CDR2 is SQIVND in the germline V gene (reference sequence). CDR3 amino acids: CASSPDPRGYEQYF. The DNA of the CDR3 is TGTGCCAGTAGTCCAGACCCCAGGGGCTACGAGCAGTACTTC.

The sample holds one count of this clone. The rearrangement joins TRBV14 to TRBJ2-4; TRBD2 matches at 12 bases. Germline assignment: CDR1 SGHDN and CDR2 FVKESK. V was clipped by 0 bases and J by 6 bases; unmatched bases: 6. The CDR3 runs to 17 residues. The chain's CDR3 is CASSQDLLAGGVNIQYF. The CDR3 DNA reads as TGTGCCAGCAGCCAAGATCTGCTAGCGGGAGGGGTAAACATTCAGTACTTC. Complete variable domain (other parts from reference TRBV14 and TRBJ2-4): EAGVTQFPSHSVIEKGQTVTLRCDPISGHDNLYWYRRVMGKEIKFLLHFVKESKQDESGMPNNRFLAERTGGTYSTLKVQPAELEDSGVYFCASSQDLLAGGVNIQYFGAGTRLSVL.

V is TRBV6-6 and J is TRBJ2-5, with 8 bases matching TRBD2. The length of the CDR3 is 16 residues. The germline gives CDR1 MNHNY, CDR2 SVGAGI (reference sequence). Germline trimming cut 5 bases from V and 0 bases from J; bases unmatched to any gene: 8. In DNA form, the CDR3 reads TGTGCCAGCAGTCCTCGGGTAGCGGGGTACCAAGAGACCCAGTACTTC. This sequence encodes CASSPRVAGYQETQYF.

The chain carries TRBV7-9 and TRBJ1-6, with D possibly matching TRBD1 (6 bases). This CDR3 has 15 residues. In germline, CDR1 is SEHNR, CDR2 FQNEAQ (reference sequence). V was shortened by 4 bases and J by 9 bases, with 16 bases between the two germline ends. CDR3 residues: CASSSRDTYPSPLHF. Here the CDR3 DNA reads TGTGCCAGCAGCTCCCGGGACACCTACCCTTCACCCCTCCACTTT.

V gene TRBV6-5 combines with J gene TRBJ2-3; maybe TRBD2 (7 bases). The V end lost 1 base, the J end lost 0 bases, and 11 bases lay between the germline ends. Germline CDR1 reads MNHEY; CDR2 reads SVGAGI. The length of the CDR3 is 16 residues. CDR3 sequence: CASSYFGGASTDTQYF. The DNA of the CDR3 is TGTGCCAGCAGTTACTTTGGGGGGGCTAGCACAGATACGCAGTATTTT.

In this sample, this clone turned up a few times. CDR3 nucleotide sequence: TGTGCCAGCAGTTACGAGGGAATGAACACTGAAGCTTTCTTT. As protein: CASSYEGMNTEAFF. The rearrangement joins TRBV6-5 to TRBJ1-1; no definite D call. CDR1 MNHEY and CDR2 SVGAGI come from the germline V gene. This CDR3 has 14 residues. Trimming took off 2 bases at V and 0 bases at J, with 7 bases between the two ends.

This chain joins TRBV2 and TRBJ2-2; TRBD1 aligns across 7 bases. This CDR3 has 15 amino acids. The V gene end was trimmed by 1 base and the J gene end by 6 bases; junction bases not matched to a gene: 5. Germline assignment: CDR1 SNHLY and CDR2 FYNNEI. Here the CDR3 reads CASSEVTGSAGELFF. The CDR3 bases are TGTGCCAGCAGTGAAGTGACAGGGTCGGCCGGGGAGCTGTTTTTT.

The chain is built from TRBV19 and TRBJ2-7; possible D gene TRBD1, 5 bases. Trimming shortened V by 6 bases and J by 3 bases, and 9 bases separated the two germline ends. In germline, CDR1 is LNHDA, CDR2 SQIVND (reference sequence). CDR3 length equals 12 residues. CDR3 protein: CASSLTGYEQYF. The CDR3 coding sequence is TGTGCCAGTAGCCTCACAGGCTACGAGCAGTACTTC.

The J gene is TRBJ2-6, the V gene TRBV10-3; 8 nucleotides match TRBD1. The V gene's germline CDR1 is ENHRY and CDR2 SYGVKD. The CDR3 totals 18 residues. V dropped 6 bases and J dropped 1; count of bases not matched to a gene: 11. The CDR3 sequence is CAISGGQGLYSGANVLTF. The CDR3, as DNA: TGTGCCATCAGCGGTGGACAGGGTTTGTATTCTGGGGCCAACGTCCTGACTTTC.

The rearrangement joins TRBV25-1 to TRBJ2-3; D perhaps matches TRBD2 (5 bases). Trimming took 4 bases from V and 0 from J, leaving 17 bases between them. Per germline, CDR1 MGHDK and CDR2 SYGVNS. The CDR3 spans 17 residues. The CDR3 protein is CASSAAESGTSTDTQYF. CDR3 nucleotide sequence: TGTGCCAGCAGTGCCGCTGAGAGCGGTACTAGCACAGATACGCAGTATTTT. Supplemented by reference TRBV25-1 and TRBJ2-3, the full variable domain reads EADIYQTPRYLVIGTGKKITLECSQTMGHDKMYWYQQDPGMELHLIHYSYGVNSTEKGDLSSESTVSRIRTEHFPLTLESARPSHTSQYLCASSAAESGTSTDTQYFGPGTRLTVL.